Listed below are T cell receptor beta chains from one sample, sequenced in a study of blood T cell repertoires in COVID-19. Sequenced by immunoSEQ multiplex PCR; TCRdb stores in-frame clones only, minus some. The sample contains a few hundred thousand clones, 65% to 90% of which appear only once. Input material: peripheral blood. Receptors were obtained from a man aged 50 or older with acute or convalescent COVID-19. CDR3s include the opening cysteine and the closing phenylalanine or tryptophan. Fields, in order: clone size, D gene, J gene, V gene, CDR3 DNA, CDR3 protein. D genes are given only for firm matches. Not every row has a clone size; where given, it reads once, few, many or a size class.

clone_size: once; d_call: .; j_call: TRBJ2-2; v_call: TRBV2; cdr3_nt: TGTGCCAGCAGTGAACAGGACACCGGGGAGCTGTTTTTT; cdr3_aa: CASSEQDTGELFF
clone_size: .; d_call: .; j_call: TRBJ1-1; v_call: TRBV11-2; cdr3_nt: TGTGCCAGCAGCTTAGGCCGGGAGTTGGCTTTCTTT; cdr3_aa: CASSLGRELAFF
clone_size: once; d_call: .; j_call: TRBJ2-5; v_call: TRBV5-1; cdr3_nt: TGCGCCAGCAGCTTGGGCGACAGATACCAAGAGACCCAGTACTTC; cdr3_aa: CASSLGDRYQETQYF
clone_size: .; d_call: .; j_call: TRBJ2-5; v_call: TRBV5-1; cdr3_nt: TGCGCCAGCAGCTTGGGACCCCTAGTTACGGGGTCCCAAGAGACCCAGTACTTC; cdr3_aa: CASSLGPLVTGSQETQYF
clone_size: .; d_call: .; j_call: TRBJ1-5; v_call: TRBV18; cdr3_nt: TGTGCCAGCTCACCAGGGAGTAGCGGTCAGCCCCAGCATTTT; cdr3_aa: CASSPGSSGQPQHF
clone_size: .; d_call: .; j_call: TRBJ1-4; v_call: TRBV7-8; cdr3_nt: TGTGCCAGCAGCTTACGTGGAGGGGCAACTAATGAAAAACTGTTTTTT; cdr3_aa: CASSLRGGATNEKLFF
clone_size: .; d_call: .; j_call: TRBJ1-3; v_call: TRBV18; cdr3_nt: TGTGCCAGCTCCCTCTCTGGAAACACCATATATTTT; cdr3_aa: CASSLSGNTIYF
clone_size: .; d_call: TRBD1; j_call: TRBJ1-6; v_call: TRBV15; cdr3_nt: TGTGCCACCAGGCTCAAACCGGGACAGGGGAGAAATTCACCCCTCCACTTT; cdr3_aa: CATRLKPGQGRNSPLHF
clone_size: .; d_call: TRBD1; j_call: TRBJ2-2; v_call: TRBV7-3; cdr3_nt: TGTGCCAGCAGCCCCGTCCCGGGACAGGGAAGAGGCGGGACCGGGGAGCTGTTTTTT; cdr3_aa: CASSPVPGQGRGGTGELFF
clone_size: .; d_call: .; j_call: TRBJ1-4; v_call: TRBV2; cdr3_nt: TGTGCCAGCAGTGAAGGGGGAGGAGAAAAACTGTTTTTT; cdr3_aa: CASSEGGGEKLFF
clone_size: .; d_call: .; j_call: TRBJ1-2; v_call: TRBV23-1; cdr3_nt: TGCGCCAGCAGGCCAGAAGGGGGGGATATCTATGGCTACACCTTC; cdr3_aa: CASRPEGGDIYGYTF
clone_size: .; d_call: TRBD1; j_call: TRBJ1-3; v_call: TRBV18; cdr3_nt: TGTGCCAGCTCACCCAGACAGGGGATGCCTGGAAACACCATATATTTT; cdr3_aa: CASSPRQGMPGNTIYF
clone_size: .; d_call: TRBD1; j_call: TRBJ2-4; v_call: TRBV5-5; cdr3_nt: TGTGCCAGCAAGTATCGAGGACAGGGGGCTGCCAAAAACATTCAGTACTTC; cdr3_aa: CASKYRGQGAAKNIQYF
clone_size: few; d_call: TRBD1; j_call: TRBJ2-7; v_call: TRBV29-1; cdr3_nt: TGCAGCGTTGCTCTGGGACAGTCCTACGAGCAGTACTTC; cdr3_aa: CSVALGQSYEQYF
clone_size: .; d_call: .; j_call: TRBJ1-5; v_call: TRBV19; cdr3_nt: TGTGCCAGTACCCCGGCAGAGCGGAGCAATCAGCCCCAGCATTTT; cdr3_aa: CASTPAERSNQPQHF
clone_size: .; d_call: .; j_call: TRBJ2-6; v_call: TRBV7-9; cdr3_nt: TGTGCCAGCAGCTTCTGGCTCTCTGGGGCCAACGTCCTGACTTTC; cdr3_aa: CASSFWLSGANVLTF
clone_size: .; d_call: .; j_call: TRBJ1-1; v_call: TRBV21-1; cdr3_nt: TGTGCCAGCAGGCATAGGCGCGGCAAGAACACTGAAGCTTTCTTT; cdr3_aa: CASRHRRGKNTEAFF
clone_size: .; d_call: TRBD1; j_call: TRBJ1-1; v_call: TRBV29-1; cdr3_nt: TGCAGCGCTTTCAGGGGGGACACTGAAGCTTTCTTT; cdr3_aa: CSAFRGDTEAFF
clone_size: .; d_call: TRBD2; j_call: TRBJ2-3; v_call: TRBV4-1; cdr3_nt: TGCGCCAGCAGTCCCGGACTAGCGGGGCAAGATACGCAGTATTTT; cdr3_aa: CASSPGLAGQDTQYF
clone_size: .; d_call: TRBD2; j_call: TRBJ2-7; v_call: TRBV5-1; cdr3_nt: TGCGCCAGCAGCTTGGGGACTAGCGGGTTTGCCTACGAGCAGTACTTC; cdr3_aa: CASSLGTSGFAYEQYF
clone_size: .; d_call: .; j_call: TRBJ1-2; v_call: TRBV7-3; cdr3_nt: TGTGCCAGCAGCTTAACGCCCGGTGCGGGCTATGGCTACACCTTC; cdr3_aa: CASSLTPGAGYGYTF
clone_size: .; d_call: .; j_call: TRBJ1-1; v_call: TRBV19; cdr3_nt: TGTGCCAGTAGTATTGCGGGACTAGGTACTGAAGCTTTCTTT; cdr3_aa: CASSIAGLGTEAFF
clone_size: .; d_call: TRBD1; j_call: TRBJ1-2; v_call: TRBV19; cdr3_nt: TGTGCCAGTAGGTGGGACAGTGATTTGGGCTACACCTTC; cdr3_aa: CASRWDSDLGYTF
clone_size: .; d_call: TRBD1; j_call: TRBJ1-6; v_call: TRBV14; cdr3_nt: TGTGCCAGCAGACGACAGGGACAAGGCTCACCCCTCCACTTT; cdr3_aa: CASRRQGQGSPLHF
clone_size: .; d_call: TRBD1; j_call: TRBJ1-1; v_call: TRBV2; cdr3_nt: TGTGCCAGCAGTGAACTGAACAGGGGGCACGGGGCTTTCTTT; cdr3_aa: CASSELNRGHGAFF
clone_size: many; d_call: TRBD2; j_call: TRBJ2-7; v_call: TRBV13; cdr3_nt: TGTGCCAGCAGCCCACCCCCCGGTTACGGGGGGAGAACTACCTACGAGCAGTACTTC; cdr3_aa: CASSPPPGYGGRTTYEQYF
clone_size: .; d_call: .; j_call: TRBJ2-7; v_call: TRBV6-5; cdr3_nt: TGTGCCAGCAGTTATTCCTCACAGGTCTACGAGCAGTACTTC; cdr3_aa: CASSYSSQVYEQYF
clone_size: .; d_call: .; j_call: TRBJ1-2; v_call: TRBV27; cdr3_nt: TGTGCCAGCAGTAAAGACAGGTCTCACATTGTTGGCTACACCTTC; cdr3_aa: CASSKDRSHIVGYTF
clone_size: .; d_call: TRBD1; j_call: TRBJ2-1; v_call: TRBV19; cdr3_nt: TGTGCCAGTAGTAGCTACAGGGGATTCACCTACAATGAGCAGTTCTTC; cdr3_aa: CASSSYRGFTYNEQFF
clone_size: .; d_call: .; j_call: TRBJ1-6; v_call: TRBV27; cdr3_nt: TGTGCCAGCGGTCAGGGGTTATATAATTCACCCCTCCACTTT; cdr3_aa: CASGQGLYNSPLHF
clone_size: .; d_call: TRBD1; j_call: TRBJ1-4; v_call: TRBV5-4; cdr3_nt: TGTGCCAGCAGCTCCGGACAGGATATTAATGAAAAACTGTTTTTT; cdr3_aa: CASSSGQDINEKLFF
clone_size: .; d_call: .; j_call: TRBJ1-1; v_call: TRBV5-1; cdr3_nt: TGCGCCAGCAGCCAAGTGCCCCTGGCCCAGAACACTGAAGCTTTCTTT; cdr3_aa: CASSQVPLAQNTEAFF
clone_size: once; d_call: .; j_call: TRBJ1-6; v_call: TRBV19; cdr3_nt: TGTGCCAGTAGTCAGGACTATAATTCACCCCTCCACTTT; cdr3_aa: CASSQDYNSPLHF
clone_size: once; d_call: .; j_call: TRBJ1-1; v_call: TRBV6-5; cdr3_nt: TGTGCCAGCAGTTACTCCTTCGTGTACACTGAAGCTTTCTTT; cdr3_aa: CASSYSFVYTEAFF
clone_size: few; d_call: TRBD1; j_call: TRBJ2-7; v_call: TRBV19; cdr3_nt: TGTGCCAGTAAAGGGACAGGAACCTACGAGCAGTACTTC; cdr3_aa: CASKGTGTYEQYF
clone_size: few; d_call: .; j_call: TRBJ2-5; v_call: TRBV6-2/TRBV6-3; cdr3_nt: TGTGCCAGCACCCCTCAGGGAGGGGGTCAGGAGACCCAGTACTTC; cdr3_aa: CASTPQGGGQETQYF
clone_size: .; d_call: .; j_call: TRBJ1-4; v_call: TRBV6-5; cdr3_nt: TGTGCCAGCAGTTACCCCGGAGGCACTAATGAAAAACTGTTTTTT; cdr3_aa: CASSYPGGTNEKLFF
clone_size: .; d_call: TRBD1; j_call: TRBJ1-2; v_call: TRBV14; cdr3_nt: TGTGCCAGCAGCCCTTGGACAGGGGAATATGACTACACCTTC; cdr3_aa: CASSPWTGEYDYTF
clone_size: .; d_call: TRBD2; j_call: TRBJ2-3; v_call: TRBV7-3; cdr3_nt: TGTGCCAGCAGCTTACAATCGGGGGGGCTCAGCACAGATACGCAGTATTTT; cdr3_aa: CASSLQSGGLSTDTQYF
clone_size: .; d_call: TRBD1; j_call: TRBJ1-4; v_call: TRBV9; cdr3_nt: TGTGCCAGCAGCGTAGCTACGGGACAGGGGCATGAAAAACTGTTTTTT; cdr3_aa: CASSVATGQGHEKLFF
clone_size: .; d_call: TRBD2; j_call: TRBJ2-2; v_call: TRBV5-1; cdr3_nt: TGCGCCAGCAGCCAGATAGCGGGGGGGCGCACCGGGGAGCTGTTTTTT; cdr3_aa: CASSQIAGGRTGELFF
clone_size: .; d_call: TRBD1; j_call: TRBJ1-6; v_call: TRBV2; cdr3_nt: TGTGCCAGCAGCCGTGGGACAGGGGGCACCTATAATTCACCCCTCCACTTT; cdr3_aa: CASSRGTGGTYNSPLHF
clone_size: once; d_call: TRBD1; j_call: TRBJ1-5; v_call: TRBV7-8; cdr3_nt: TGTGCCAGCAGCACGCGGCCGGGACAGGGAGGTAATCAGCCCCAGCATTTT; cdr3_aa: CASSTRPGQGGNQPQHF
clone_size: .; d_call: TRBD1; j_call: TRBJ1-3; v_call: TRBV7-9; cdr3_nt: TGTGCCAGCAGCCAACACAGGGGGCGCGGTGGAAACACCATATATTTT; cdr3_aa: CASSQHRGRGGNTIYF
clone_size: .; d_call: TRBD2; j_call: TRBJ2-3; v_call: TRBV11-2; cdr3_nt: TGTGCCAGCAGCTTCCTAGCGGGGGGGCGGACAGATACGCAGTATTTT; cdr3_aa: CASSFLAGGRTDTQYF
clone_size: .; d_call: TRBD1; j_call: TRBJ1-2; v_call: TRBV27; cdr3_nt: TGTGCCAGCAGCCTCACGGGACAGGCCTTATCTAACTATGGCTACACCTTC; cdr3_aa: CASSLTGQALSNYGYTF
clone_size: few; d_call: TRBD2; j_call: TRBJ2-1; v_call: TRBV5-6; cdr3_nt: TGTGCCAGCAGCGTGACTAGCGGGGGGGTCCATGAGCAGTTCTTC; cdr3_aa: CASSVTSGGVHEQFF
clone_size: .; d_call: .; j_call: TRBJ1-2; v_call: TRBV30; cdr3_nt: TGTGCCTCGGTTCCCCCGGACAGAATCTATGGCTACACCTTC; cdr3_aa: CASVPPDRIYGYTF
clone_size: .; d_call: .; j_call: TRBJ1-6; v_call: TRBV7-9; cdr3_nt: TGTGCCAGCAGCTTAGGGCCTGGGGAAGGGGTTGGTTCACCCCTCCACTTT; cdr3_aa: CASSLGPGEGVGSPLHF
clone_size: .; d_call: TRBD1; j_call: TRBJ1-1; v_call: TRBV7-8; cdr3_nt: TGTGCCAGCAGCTTAGCGTCAAGCCAGGGGGTGGGTGAAGCTTTCTTT; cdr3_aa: CASSLASSQGVGEAFF
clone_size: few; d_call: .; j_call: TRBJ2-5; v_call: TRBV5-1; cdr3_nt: TGCGCCAGCAGCCTCGGGACAAGCCAAGAGACCCAGTACTTC; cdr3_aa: CASSLGTSQETQYF